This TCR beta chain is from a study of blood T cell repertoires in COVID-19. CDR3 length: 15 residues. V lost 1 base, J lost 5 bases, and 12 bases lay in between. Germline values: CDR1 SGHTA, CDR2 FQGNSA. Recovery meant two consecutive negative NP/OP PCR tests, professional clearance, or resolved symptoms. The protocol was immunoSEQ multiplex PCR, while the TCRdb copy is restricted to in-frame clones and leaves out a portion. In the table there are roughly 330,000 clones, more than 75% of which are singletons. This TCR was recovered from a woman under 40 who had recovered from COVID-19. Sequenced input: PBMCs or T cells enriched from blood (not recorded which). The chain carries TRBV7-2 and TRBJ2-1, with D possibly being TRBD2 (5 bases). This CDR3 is CASSLELGSHNEQFF. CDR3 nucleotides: TGTGCCAGCAGCTTAGAACTTGGGAGTCACAATGAGCAGTTCTTC.